The text below deals with one T cell receptor (beta chain). Its antigen is currently not known. Base qualities were left out, and no much larger clone turns up one base away. The donors were healthy, HIV-negative adults with no recently reported acute infections or vaccinations. Every donor was a Caucasian adult residing in Nashville, Tennessee, USA. CD4+ T cells were enriched by magnetic negative selection, after which naive cells were positively selected on CD45RA and the negative fraction was taken as the memory subset. After blood collection by leukapheresis, PBMCs were isolated using Ficoll-Histopaque density gradient centrifugation and then cryopreserved in the vapor phase of liquid nitrogen. Purity and quantity of every magnetically sorted T cell population were checked by analytical flow cytometry. Each sorted fraction had its genomic DNA isolated and then quantified by UV absorbance on a Nanodrop 2000c.

This specimen belongs to a study of shared clonotypes between healthy human individuals (dated by TCRdb to the early 2020s). Notes on the research overall: The cohort included three men and a couple of women between 18 and 49 years of age. Each donor's leukapheresis produced roughly between roughly 0.85 and 10 billion PBMCs. The study deeply sequenced blood TCR repertoires of roughly five healthy adults to estimate repertoire size and the extent of clonotype sharing between individuals. To increase sequencing depth and limit assay-specific biases, different laboratories used diverse techniques to prepare libraries and sequence TCR repertoires. For each donor, three plates each were used for CD4 naive and CD4 memory, two plates were used for CD8 naive, and one plate was used for CD8 memory. Here is what the overall study found, with its caveats: Pairwise subsampling indicated that sequencing depth was expected to affect the degree of clonotype sharing among donors. Naive subsets generally had larger estimated clonotype richness than memory subsets. Rarefaction of sorted-subset datasets indicated incomplete sequencing despite the large sequencing depth. Because the study included only a small number of donors, the genetic and exposure-history diversity represented was limited. Only blood was sampled, and tissue TCR repertoires likely differ from those in blood. Clonotypes shared by all four sorted-subset donors showed higher generation probabilities than non-shared clonotypes. When several donors were compared, the shared fraction of clonotypes was around 5.1% for naive CD4, about 4% for naive CD8, roughly 2.5% for memory CD4, and approximately 0.4% for memory CD8.

V is clipped by 2 bases and J by 5 bases, and the sequence between their germline boundaries is 13 bases long. Measured from the cysteine to the phenylalanine, the CDR3 is 14 residues long. Just CDR3 DNA is preserved here, 42 bases in frame from base 1. CDR1 and CDR2, per the germline V gene, are SGHRS and YFSETQ. Using the deep immunoSEQ assay, multiplex PCR amplified TCR CDR3 regions from genomic DNA. Genomic DNA extracted from each cell subset was distributed evenly over all wells of several immunoSEQ 96-well plates, and each plate served as one replicate. For sorted subsets, approximately 200 ng of genomic DNA, equivalent to around 31,000 T cell genomes, went into each replicate PCR. The purified libraries were quantified using a Qubit 3.0 fluorometer, sized with a Bioanalyzer 2100, and then quantified again using the KAPA Library Quantification kit. Every immunoSEQ 96-well plate was sequenced on a dedicated single-read 150-cycle Illumina NextSeq 550 flow cell. As for the authors' bioinformatics: Because the immunoSEQ output included only junctional sequences and no quality scores, the filtering could not be the same as the filtering used for full-length reads. To assign V/J genes and CDR3, sequences were annotated using PyIR, a Python wrapper for IgBLAST v1.9, with IMGT germline references. Reads with weak V/J assignments (E-value above 1e-6), missing CDR3, stop codons, out-of-frame junctions, or ambiguous translated residues were removed. V3J clonotypes were defined as sequences sharing an identical inferred V gene, J gene, and CDR3 amino acid sequence. Percentage overlap between repertoires was calculated by dividing the number of shared unique clonotypes by the size of the smaller repertoire. Three approaches were used to assess repertoire richness: RTK rarefaction, the Chao1 estimator, and Recon v2.1 estimates of unobserved clonotypes. OLGA was used to compute generation probabilities for all TCRbeta clonotypes that the gDNA method yielded from a handful of donors. TCRdb carries this immuneACCESS record with in-frame sequences only. Its versions omit some clonotypes, under half of them owing to an unresolved V gene in the studies checked, with the rest unexplained. V, J and clone size reflect that table, while D and trimming were determined from the DNA. The sample contains 2,500,000 or so clones, around 93% of them found a single time. Of the sample, approximately 0.4% falls within the top ten clones.

The V gene is TRBV5-1 and the J gene is TRBJ2-5; TRBD2 could be the D gene, as 5 bases match. The clonotype comes from a man aged 18-30 years in good health. Some clones in this sample may be carry-over from other donors' samples. The sample was naive CD4+ T cells from PBMCs. This sample's cell subset or site label indicates: CD45RA+ positively selected. CDR3 loop: CASSFVPSSETQYF. Read as DNA, the sequence is TGCGCCAGCAGCTTTGTCCCTAGCTCGGAGACCCAGTACTTC.